These 12 T cell receptor beta chains came from one sample sequenced in a study of control samples from healthy donors and cancer patients. Only in-frame clones appear in the TCRdb table, and some are missing; sequencing was by immunoSEQ multiplex PCR. This sample carries tens of thousands of clones, 90% to 95% of them seen once, and the ten largest clones take 20% to 30%. The sequencing sample was made of blood. These receptor sequences come from a man between 60 and 75 years old in good health.

This chain joins TRBV6-5 and TRBJ2-2; D perhaps matches TRBD2 (6 bases). Between the trimmed V and J ends, which lost 11 bases and 6 bases, there was a span of 19 bases. CDR1 and CDR2 (germline): MNHEY, SVGAGI. The CDR3 loop spans 14 amino acids. CDR3 sequence: CAGKAGVLSGELFF. The CDR3 DNA reads TGTGCCGGCAAAGCGGGCGTTCTGTCCGGGGAGCTGTTTTTT.

The chain uses TRBV4-1 and TRBJ1-2; possibly TRBD1 for D (5 bases). Germline V CDR1 and CDR2: MGHRA, YSYEKL. The CDR3 sequence is 14 residues long. Trimming shortened V by 3 bases and J by 4 bases, and 12 bases separated the two germline ends. CDR3 sequence: CASSHGQGLYGYTF. The CDR3 coding sequence is TGCGCCAGCAGCCACGGGCAGGGACTCTATGGCTACACCTTC.

V is TRBV19 and J is TRBJ1-4; TRBD1 is a possible D gene (5 bases). This CDR3 is 15 amino acids long. The V gene's germline CDR1 is LNHDA and CDR2 SQIVND (reference sequence). The V gene lost 5 bases and the J gene lost 4 bases, with 14 bases spanning the gap. As DNA, the CDR3 is TGTGCCAGTAGTCCTCTCGACAGTATTAATGAAAAACTGTTTTTT. Its translation is CASSPLDSINEKLFF.

The chain links TRBV2 to TRBJ1-3; D is unresolved. Trimming removed 1 base from V and 7 bases from J, with 14 bases in between. Per germline, CDR1 SNHLY and CDR2 FYNNEI. This CDR3 spans 15 amino acids. The CDR3, as DNA: TGTGCCAGCAGTGAAGTGAATCAACCTCCGAACACCATATATTTT. This encodes CASSEVNQPPNTIYF.

V and J are TRBV11-3 and TRBJ2-1; possible D gene TRBD2, 5 bases. The V end lost 1 base, the J end lost 7 bases, and 8 bases lay between the germline ends. Germline V gene lookup returns CDR1 SGHNT and CDR2 YENEEA. This CDR3 has 13 residues. The CDR3: CASSLVSGNEQFF. In DNA form, the CDR3 reads TGTGCCAGCAGCTTAGTTTCGGGGAATGAGCAGTTCTTC.

The V call is TRBV5-4, the J call TRBJ2-3, with 10 bases aligning to TRBD1. CDR1 and CDR2 (germline): SGHNT, YYREEE (reference sequence). V was clipped by 5 bases and J by 2 bases; unmatched bases: 8. This CDR3 spans 16 amino acids. CDR3 sequence: CASRFGTGATTDTQYF. CDR3 nucleotide sequence: TGTGCCAGCAGATTTGGGACAGGGGCAACCACAGATACGCAGTATTTT.

J is TRBJ2-7 and V is TRBV11-3; 8 nucleotides align to TRBD2. The CDR3 runs 15 residues. V lost 4 bases and J lost 3; bases outside the gene matches: 8. Germline loops: CDR1 SGHNT, CDR2 YENEEA. The CDR3, as DNA: TGTGCCAGCAGCTCGGGGGGGTCCGGCCACTACGAGCAGTACTTC. It codes for CASSSGGSGHYEQYF.

CDR3 residues: CASSPSGPQETQYF. The CDR3 nucleotides read TGTGCCAGCAGCCCCTCAGGGCCGCAAGAGACCCAGTACTTC. This chain uses TRBV5-5 with TRBJ2-5, with D possibly TRBD1 on 5 matching bases. Germline V lookup: CDR1 SGHKS, CDR2 YYEKEE (reference sequence). V was trimmed by 4 bases and J by 2 bases, leaving 12 bases between them. CDR3 size: 14 residues. Complete variable domain (other parts from reference TRBV5-5 and TRBJ2-5): DAGVTQSPTHLIKTRGQQVTLRCSPISGHKSVSWYQQVLGQGPQFIFQYYEKEERGRGNFPDRFSARQFPNYSSELNVNALLLGDSALYLCASSPSGPQETQYFGPGTRLLVL.

The chain combines TRBV7-9 with TRBJ1-1, with D uncertain. V was cut by 6 bases and J by 0 bases, with 11 bases left in between. This CDR3 contains 14 residues. CDR1 SEHNR and CDR2 FQNEAQ come from the germline V gene (reference sequence). CDR3 coding DNA: TGTGCCAGCAGGCTACAGAACATGAACACTGAAGCTTTCTTT. This translates into CASRLQNMNTEAFF.

The chain couples TRBV3-1 (or the pseudogene TRBV3-2) to TRBJ2-7; a possible D gene is TRBD1 (6 bases). CDR1 and CDR2 from the germline V gene are LGHDT and YNNKEL (reference sequence). Trimming took off 4 bases at V and 6 bases at J, with 7 bases between the two ends. The CDR3 covers 11 residues. In nucleotides, the CDR3 is TGTGCCAGCAGCCTAGGGGGCGAGCAGTACTTC. Translating gives CASSLGGEQYF.

This chain uses TRBV5-1 with TRBJ2-2; 9 bases line up with TRBD1. The CDR3 spans 15 residues. Germline CDR1 SGHRS, CDR2 YFSETQ. V trimming: 0 bases; J trimming: 14 bases; junction bases outside the gene matches: 11. The CDR3 coding sequence is TGCGCCAGCAGCTTGGCCCTCGGACAGGGGAAGGAACTGTTTTTT. It translates to CASSLALGQGKELFF. The full variable domain, with the rest looked up from reference TRBV5-1 and TRBJ2-2, is KAGVTQTPRYLIKTRGQQVTLSCSPISGHRSVSWYQQTPGQGLQFLFEYFSETQRNKGNFPGRFSGRQFSNSRSEMNVSTLELGDSALYLCASSLALGQGKELFFGEGSRLTVL.

The chain joins TRBV7-8 to TRBJ1-1; 12 bases line up with TRBD1. Germline CDR1 and CDR2: SGHVS and FQNEAQ. This CDR3 spans 12 amino acids. V lost 1 base, J lost 13 bases, and 1 base stayed unmatched. The DNA for the CDR3 is TGTGCCAGCAGCTTAGGGGACAGGGGGCTTTTCTTT. Encoded protein: CASSLGDRGLFF.